This T cell receptor (beta chain) was recorded in a study of OX40 agonist ivuxolimab in advanced cancers. Regarding the research as a whole: Ivuxolimab was an agonistic, fully human IgG2 monoclonal antibody directed against OX40 (CD134), a costimulatory receptor. The dose-escalation cohort was over 70% male with a mean age of about 58 years, ranging from 23 to 79. The monotherapy dose-escalation portion (N ≈ 50 patients) of the phase I ivuxolimab trial is reported in the paper. Intravenous ivuxolimab was administered to patients every 2 weeks at six dose levels: 0.01, 0.1, 0.3, 1.5, 3 and 10 mg/kg. Patients were allowed to have had prior anti-PD-1, anti-PD-L1 or anti-CTLA-4 therapy, and approximately 40% of the dose-escalation patients had been treated with checkpoint inhibitors. Of the 50 to 55 dose-escalation patients, hepatocellular carcinoma was present in around 20, melanoma in around 15, renal cell carcinoma in 9 and head and neck cancer in 9. Peripheral TCRbeta sequencing aimed to test whether ivuxolimab altered TCR sequence diversity and caused clonal T-cell expansion. Partial responses were achieved by three dose-escalation patients, of whom one had hepatocellular carcinoma and two had cutaneous melanoma.

Here V drops 5 bases and J drops 0 bases, and the junction holds 7 bases not matched to any gene. The germline V gene yields SGHTA for CDR1 and FQGNSA for CDR2. Measured from the cysteine to the phenylalanine, the CDR3 is 17 residues long. Solely the CDR3 DNA is kept, with 51 bases framed from the first base. Study-level results and caveats: Low levels of normalized T-cell clonal expansion were also shown by some nonresponding patients. Which antigens the clonally expanded peripheral T cells were specific for was not determined. In the 0.1-3.0 mg/kg groups, partial responders had among the lowest normalized peripheral clonal expansion, particularly in CD8+ T cells. On average, CD8+ T cells showed more expanded clones than CD4+ T cells after ivuxolimab. Clonal expansion of both CD4+ and CD8+ blood T cells was observed from baseline to week 6 at doses 0.1 to 3.0 mg/kg.

Patients with a history of autoimmune disease or receiving systemic immunosuppression were excluded from the trial. Peripheral blood for TCR sequencing was collected from all dose cohorts at baseline, on cycle 4 day 1, and on cycle 7 day 1. Samples came from an open-label, multicenter, first-in-human phase I dose-escalation trial of ivuxolimab. Adults with locally advanced or metastatic head and neck squamous cell, hepatocellular, melanoma or renal cell carcinoma were enrolled in the trial. Before TCR sequencing, CD4+ T cells and CD8+ T cells were sorted from peripheral blood as separate populations. For sequencing of the TCRbeta CDR3 region, genomic DNA was extracted from the sorted cells. TCRbeta CDR3 regions were sequenced using the immunoSEQ Assay. Entries here come from immuneACCESS through TCRdb and include only in-frame sequences with V and J called. Some clones fail to appear in such tables; in the studies checked, an unresolved V gene covers under half of the shortfall, and the cause of the remainder is unknown. The sample table shows approximately 23,000 clones, and about 90% are seen once. The biggest ten clones account for 9.6% of the sample.

On this clone itself: Its antigen remains undetermined. Base qualities were left out, and no much larger clone turns up one base away.

The chain joins TRBV7-2 to TRBJ2-6, with 7 bases in between that match TRBD1. Sequenced here: CD4+ or CD8+ T cells sorted from blood, sampled in a trial of the OX40 agonist ivuxolimab. The sequence was collected from an adult with an advanced solid tumor such as melanoma, head and neck, liver or kidney cancer. The CDR3 region reads CASSTRTGSSGANVLTF. The DNA reads TGTGCCAGCAGCACACGGACAGGCAGCTCTGGGGCCAACGTCCTGACTTTC.